This is a list of T cell receptor beta chains from one sample in a study of blood T cell repertoires in COVID-19. The data were produced by immunoSEQ multiplex PCR, yet TCRdb's version contains in-frame clones alone and is incomplete. The table includes a few hundred thousand clones, nearly 85% detected once. Material: peripheral blood. These receptors all stem from a woman in her twenties or thirties with COVID-19, enrolled during active disease. Each CDR3 is given with its conserved first and last residue. D genes are given only for firm matches. Clone size is not always given. Where it is, it says once, few, many or a class for expanded clones.

j_call	clone_size	d_call	v_call	cdr3_aa	cdr3_nt
TRBJ2-4	-	TRBD2	TRBV7-2	CASSLVGGRGGKNIQYF	TGTGCCAGCAGCTTAGTTGGCGGGAGGGGTGGCAAAAACATTCAGTACTTC
TRBJ1-1	-	TRBD1	TRBV19	CASSFGQVYTEAFF	TGTGCCAGTAGTTTCGGACAGGTCTACACTGAAGCTTTCTTT
TRBJ1-1	once	-	TRBV5-6	CASSLGDGSTEAFF	TGTGCCAGCAGCTTAGGGGACGGGAGCACTGAAGCTTTCTTT
TRBJ2-3	-	TRBD1	TRBV15	CATSRQQGRTDTQYF	TGTGCCACCAGCAGACAACAGGGGCGAACAGATACGCAGTATTTT
TRBJ2-2	-	-	TRBV30	CAWSSRVTNTGELFF	TGTGCCTGGAGTTCGAGGGTAACGAACACCGGGGAGCTGTTTTTT
TRBJ2-2	-	-	TRBV5-6	CASSSNRDSKNTGELFF	TGTGCCAGCAGCTCGAACCGCGACAGCAAGAACACCGGGGAGCTGTTTTTT
TRBJ2-7	-	-	TRBV4-1	CASSQAARQSSYEQYF	TGCGCCAGCAGCCAAGCCGCCCGACAGAGCTCCTACGAGCAGTACTTC
TRBJ2-7	-	-	TRBV6-7	CASSKGASDEQYF	TGTGCCAGCAGTAAAGGGGCATCGGACGAGCAGTACTTC
TRBJ2-1	-	-	TRBV4-3	CASSRVTGGVNNEQFF	TGCGCCAGCAGCCGGGTTACGGGGGGCGTTAACAATGAGCAGTTCTTC
TRBJ2-5	-	TRBD2	TRBV4-3	CASSQDGAGGEETQYF	TGCGCCAGCAGCCAAGATGGGGCGGGGGGGGAAGAGACCCAGTACTTC
TRBJ1-2	-	TRBD1	TRBV5-4	CASSIGFRTGGAGYTF	TGTGCCAGCAGCATCGGATTCAGAACAGGGGGCGCTGGCTACACCTTC
TRBJ1-6	few	-	TRBV7-2	CASSLRPRGNSPLHF	TGTGCCAGCAGCCTACGTCCCCGGGGGAATTCACCCCTCCACTTT
TRBJ1-5	-	TRBD1	TRBV28	CASSLFRGLNSGGNQPQHF	TGTGCCAGCAGTTTATTCAGGGGGTTAAACTCAGGGGGGAATCAGCCCCAGCATTTT
TRBJ2-3	-	TRBD2	TRBV5-1	CASSLDLAGGTDTQYF	TGCGCCAGCAGCTTGGACCTAGCGGGGGGGACAGATACGCAGTATTTT
TRBJ2-2	few	TRBD2	TRBV3-1/TRBV3-2	CASSLGGLAGLTGELFF	TGTGCCAGCAGCCTAGGGGGACTAGCGGGACTCACCGGGGAGCTGTTTTTT
TRBJ2-5	-	-	TRBV7-3	CASSLAGQGETQYF	TGTGCCAGCAGCTTAGCGGGGCAGGGAGAGACCCAGTACTTC
TRBJ1-5	-	-	TRBV6-2/TRBV6-3	CASSLSGNQPQHF	TGTGCCAGCAGTCTCTCAGGGAATCAGCCCCAGCATTTT
TRBJ2-2	-	TRBD1	TRBV3-1/TRBV3-2	CASRTGGRTGELFF	TGTGCCAGCAGAACAGGGGGGCGCACCGGGGAGCTGTTTTTT
TRBJ2-7	-	-	TRBV9	CASSVGGTWTYEQYF	TGTGCCAGCAGCGTAGGAGGGACTTGGACCTACGAGCAGTACTTC
TRBJ2-2	once	-	TRBV19	CASSMMAAGIIAGELFF	TGTGCCAGTAGTATGATGGCAGCCGGGATAATAGCCGGGGAGCTGTTTTTT
TRBJ2-7	-	-	TRBV13	CASSSQLETYEQYF	TGTGCCAGCAGCTCGCAACTGGAGACCTACGAGCAGTACTTC
TRBJ2-2	-	TRBD2	TRBV19	CASSIEGLAGERTGELFF	TGTGCCAGTAGTATAGAGGGACTAGCGGGAGAAAGAACCGGGGAGCTGTTTTTT
TRBJ2-1	once	-	TRBV5-6	CASSLAELGHEQFF	TGTGCCAGCAGCTTAGCCGAACTAGGCCATGAGCAGTTCTTC
TRBJ1-4	-	TRBD1	TRBV6-2/TRBV6-3	CASSYGTAEKLFF	TGTGCCAGCAGTTACGGGACAGCAGAAAAACTGTTTTTT
TRBJ1-5	-	TRBD1	TRBV6-2/TRBV6-3	CASSDRGGVAGNQPQHF	TGTGCCAGCAGTGACAGGGGGGGAGTGGCAGGCAATCAGCCCCAGCATTTT
TRBJ1-2	-	-	TRBV15	CATSSNPRHGYTF	TGTGCCACCAGCAGTAATCCGAGGCATGGCTACACCTTC
TRBJ1-3	-	-	TRBV27	CASSPTGGSGNTIYF	TGTGCCAGCAGTCCGACAGGCGGATCTGGAAACACCATATATTTT
TRBJ2-3	-	TRBD2	TRBV9	CASSVSGLAGVPSTDTQYF	TGTGCCAGCAGCGTAAGTGGCCTAGCGGGAGTACCCAGCACAGATACGCAGTATTTT
TRBJ1-3	-	-	TRBV10-3	CAISESQGENTIYF	TGTGCCATCAGTGAGTCGCAGGGCGAAAACACCATATATTTT
TRBJ2-3	few	TRBD2	TRBV5-4	CASSFGVAGEDTQYF	TGTGCCAGCAGCTTCGGGGTAGCGGGAGAAGATACGCAGTATTTT
TRBJ1-4	-	TRBD1	TRBV4-3	CASSPRDRGGETATNEKLFF	TGCGCCAGCAGCCCCCGGGACAGGGGTGGGGAAACGGCAACTAATGAAAAACTGTTTTTT
TRBJ2-3	-	TRBD2	TRBV7-2	CASSLGLAGGQDTQYF	TGTGCCAGCAGCCTCGGACTAGCGGGGGGGCAAGATACGCAGTATTTT
TRBJ2-3	once	TRBD2	TRBV9	CASSGAPGSGGVDTQYF	TGTGCCAGCAGCGGAGCCCCCGGTAGCGGGGGGGTAGATACGCAGTATTTT
TRBJ2-5	-	TRBD2	TRBV3-1/TRBV3-2	CASSQDSSSGGAGTQYF	TGTGCCAGCAGCCAAGATTCATCTAGCGGGGGGGCCGGGACCCAGTACTTC
TRBJ1-1	-	TRBD1	TRBV5-4	CASSLRQGQDTEAFF	TGTGCCAGCAGCTTAAGACAGGGGCAGGACACTGAAGCTTTCTTT
TRBJ1-2	-	TRBD1	TRBV18	CASSPSTGHNYGYTF	TGTGCCAGCTCACCCTCGACAGGGCACAACTATGGCTACACCTTC
TRBJ1-6	-	TRBD1	TRBV7-6	CASSVDRVRNSPLHF	TGTGCCAGCAGCGTCGACAGGGTGCGGAATTCACCCCTCCACTTT
TRBJ2-3	-	-	TRBV7-8	CASSLAQVGGSTDTQYF	TGTGCCAGCAGCTTAGCACAGGTTGGCGGTAGCACAGATACGCAGTATTTT
TRBJ1-3	-	-	TRBV7-9	CASSQGYSGNTIYF	TGTGCCAGCAGCCAGGGATACTCTGGAAACACCATATATTTT
TRBJ2-7	-	-	TRBV12-3/TRBV12-4	CASSFRQGGEQYF	TGTGCCAGCAGTTTTCGGCAGGGGGGCGAGCAGTACTTC
TRBJ1-1	few	TRBD1	TRBV5-1	CASRQGGMDEAFF	TGCGCCAGCAGACAGGGGGGGATGGATGAAGCTTTCTTT
TRBJ2-7	-	-	TRBV5-4	CASSSDSLEQYF	TGTGCCAGCAGCTCGGACTCCTTAGAGCAGTACTTC